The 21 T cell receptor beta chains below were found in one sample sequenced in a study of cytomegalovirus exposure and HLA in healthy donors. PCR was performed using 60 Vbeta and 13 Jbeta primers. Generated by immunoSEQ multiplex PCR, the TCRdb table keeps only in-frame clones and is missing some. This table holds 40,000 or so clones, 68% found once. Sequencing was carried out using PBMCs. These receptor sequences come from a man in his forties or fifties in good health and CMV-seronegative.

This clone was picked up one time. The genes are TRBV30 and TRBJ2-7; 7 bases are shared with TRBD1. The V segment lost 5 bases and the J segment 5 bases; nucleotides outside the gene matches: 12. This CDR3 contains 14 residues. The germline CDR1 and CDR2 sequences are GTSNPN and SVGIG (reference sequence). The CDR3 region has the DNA TGTGCCTGGTCTTCGACAGGGTTCTGGAACGAGCAGTACTTC. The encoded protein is CAWSSTGFWNEQYF.

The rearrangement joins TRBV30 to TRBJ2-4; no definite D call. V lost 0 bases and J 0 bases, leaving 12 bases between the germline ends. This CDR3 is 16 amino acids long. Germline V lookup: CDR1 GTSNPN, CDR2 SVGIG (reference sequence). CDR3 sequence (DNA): TGTGCCTGGAGTGTACGAGGATTGCTAGCCAAAAACATTCAGTACTTC. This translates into CAWSVRGLLAKNIQYF.

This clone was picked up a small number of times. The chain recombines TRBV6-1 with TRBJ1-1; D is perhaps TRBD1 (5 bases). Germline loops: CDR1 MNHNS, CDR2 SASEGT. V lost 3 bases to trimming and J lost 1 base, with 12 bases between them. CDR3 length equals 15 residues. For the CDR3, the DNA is TGTGCCAGCAGTGAGACCACAGGAGCGAACACTGAAGCTTTCTTT. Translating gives CASSETTGANTEAFF.

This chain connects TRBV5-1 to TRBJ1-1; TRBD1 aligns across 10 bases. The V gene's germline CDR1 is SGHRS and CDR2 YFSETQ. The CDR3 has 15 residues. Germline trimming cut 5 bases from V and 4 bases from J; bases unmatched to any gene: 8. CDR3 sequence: CASSLTGQGFTEAFF. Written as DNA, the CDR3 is TGCGCCAGCAGTTTGACGGGACAGGGGTTCACTGAAGCTTTCTTT. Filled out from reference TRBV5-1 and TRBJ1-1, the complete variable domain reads KAGVTQTPRYLIKTRGQQVTLSCSPISGHRSVSWYQQTPGQGLQFLFEYFSETQRNKGNFPGRFSGRQFSNSRSEMNVSTLELGDSALYLCASSLTGQGFTEAFFGQGTRLTVV.

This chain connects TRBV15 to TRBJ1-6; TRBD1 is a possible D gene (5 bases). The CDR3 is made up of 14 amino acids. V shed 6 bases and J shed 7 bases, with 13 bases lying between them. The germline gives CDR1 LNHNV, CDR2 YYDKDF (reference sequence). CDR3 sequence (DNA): TGTGCCACCAGTCCGGGACTCCAGAATTCACCCCTCCACTTT. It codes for CATSPGLQNSPLHF.

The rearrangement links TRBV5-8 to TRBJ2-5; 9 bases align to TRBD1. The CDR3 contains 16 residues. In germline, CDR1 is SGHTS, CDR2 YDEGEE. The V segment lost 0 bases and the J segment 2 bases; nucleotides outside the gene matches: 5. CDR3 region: CASSLGVGQGQETQYF. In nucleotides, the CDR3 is TGTGCCAGCAGCTTGGGCGTGGGACAGGGACAAGAGACCCAGTACTTC.

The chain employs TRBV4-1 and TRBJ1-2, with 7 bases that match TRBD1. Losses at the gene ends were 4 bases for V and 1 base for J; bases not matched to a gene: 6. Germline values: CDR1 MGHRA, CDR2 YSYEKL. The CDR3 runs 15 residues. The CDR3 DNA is TGCGCCAGCAGCCTCAGGGACAGAATTAACTATGGCTACACCTTC. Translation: CASSLRDRINYGYTF.

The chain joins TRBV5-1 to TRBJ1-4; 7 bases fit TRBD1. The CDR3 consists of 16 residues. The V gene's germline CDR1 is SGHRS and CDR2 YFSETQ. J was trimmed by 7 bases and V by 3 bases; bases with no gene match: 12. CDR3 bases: TGCGCCAGCAGCTACGCTAGGGACAGTGGGGGTGAAAAACTGTTTTTT. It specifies CASSYARDSGGEKLFF.

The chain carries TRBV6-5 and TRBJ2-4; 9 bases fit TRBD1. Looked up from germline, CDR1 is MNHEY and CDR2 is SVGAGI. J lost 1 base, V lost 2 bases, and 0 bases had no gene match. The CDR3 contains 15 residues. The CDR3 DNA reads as TGTGCCAGCAGTTACGGACAGGGGGCCAAAAACATTCAGTACTTC. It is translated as CASSYGQGAKNIQYF.

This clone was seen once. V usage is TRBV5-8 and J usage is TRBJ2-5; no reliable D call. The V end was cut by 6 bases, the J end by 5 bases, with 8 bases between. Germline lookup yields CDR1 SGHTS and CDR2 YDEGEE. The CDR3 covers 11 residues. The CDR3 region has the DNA TGTGCCAGCACCCCCGGTGAGACCCAGTACTTC. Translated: CASTPGETQYF.

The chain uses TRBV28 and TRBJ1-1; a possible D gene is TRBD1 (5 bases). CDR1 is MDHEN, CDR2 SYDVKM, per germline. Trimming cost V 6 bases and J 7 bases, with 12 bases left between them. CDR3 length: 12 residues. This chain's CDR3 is CASSPDTFEAFF. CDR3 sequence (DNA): TGTGCCAGCAGCCCGGACACTTTTGAAGCTTTCTTT.

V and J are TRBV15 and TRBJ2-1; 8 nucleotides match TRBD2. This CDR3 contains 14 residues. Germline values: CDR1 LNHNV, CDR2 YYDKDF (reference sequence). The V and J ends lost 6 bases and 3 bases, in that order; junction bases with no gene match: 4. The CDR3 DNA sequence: TGTGCCACCAGGCCAGCGGGGGTCTACAATGAGCAGTTCTTC. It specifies CATRPAGVYNEQFF.

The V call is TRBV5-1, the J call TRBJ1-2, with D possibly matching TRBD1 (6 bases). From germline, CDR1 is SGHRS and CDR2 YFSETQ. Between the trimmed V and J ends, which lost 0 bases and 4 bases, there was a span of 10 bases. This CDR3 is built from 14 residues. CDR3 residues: CASSLDGGAYGYTF. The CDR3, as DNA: TGCGCCAGCAGCTTGGACGGGGGGGCCTATGGCTACACCTTC.

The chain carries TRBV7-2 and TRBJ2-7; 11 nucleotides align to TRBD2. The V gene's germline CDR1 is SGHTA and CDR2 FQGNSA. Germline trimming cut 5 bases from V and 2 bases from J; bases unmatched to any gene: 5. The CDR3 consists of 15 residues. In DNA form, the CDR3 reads TGTGCCAGCAGCCCCCGACTAGCGGGAACCTACGAGCAGTACTTC. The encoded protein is CASSPRLAGTYEQYF. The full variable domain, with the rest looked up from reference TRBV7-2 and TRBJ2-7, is GAGVSQSPSNKVTEKGKDVELRCDPISGHTALYWYRQSLGQGLEFLIYFQGNSAPDKSGLPSDRFSAERTGGSVSTLTIQRTQQEDSAVYLCASSPRLAGTYEQYFGPGTRLTVT.

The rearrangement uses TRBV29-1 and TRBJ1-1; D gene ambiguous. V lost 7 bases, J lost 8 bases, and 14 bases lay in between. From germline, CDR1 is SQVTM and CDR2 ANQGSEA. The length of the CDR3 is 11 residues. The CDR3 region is CSALSTGEAFF. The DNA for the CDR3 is TGCAGCGCTCTATCGACCGGGGAAGCTTTCTTT. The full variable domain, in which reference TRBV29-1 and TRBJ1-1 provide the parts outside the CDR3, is SAVISQKPSRDICQRGTSLTIQCQVDSQVTMMFWYRQQPGQSLTLIATANQGSEATYESGFVIDKFPISRPNLTFSTLTVSNMSPEDSSIYLCSALSTGEAFFGQGTRLTVV.

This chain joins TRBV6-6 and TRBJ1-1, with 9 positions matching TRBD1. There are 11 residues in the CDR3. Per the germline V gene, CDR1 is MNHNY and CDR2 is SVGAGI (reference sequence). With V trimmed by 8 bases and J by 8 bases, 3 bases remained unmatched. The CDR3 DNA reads TGTGCCAGCGGGACAGGGATGGAAGCTTTCTTT. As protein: CASGTGMEAFF.

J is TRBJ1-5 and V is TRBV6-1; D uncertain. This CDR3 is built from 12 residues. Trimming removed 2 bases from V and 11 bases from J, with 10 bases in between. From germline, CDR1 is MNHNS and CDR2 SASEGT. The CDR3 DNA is TGTGCCAGCAGTGAAACTAGACGAGCCCAGCATTTT. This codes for CASSETRRAQHF.

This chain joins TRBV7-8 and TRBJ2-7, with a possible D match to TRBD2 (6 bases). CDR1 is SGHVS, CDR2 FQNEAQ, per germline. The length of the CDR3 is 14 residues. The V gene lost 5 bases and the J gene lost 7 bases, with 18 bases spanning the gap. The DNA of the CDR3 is TGTGCCAGCAGCCCCGGGACTTCGCTGGGGGAGCAGTACTTC. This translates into CASSPGTSLGEQYF.

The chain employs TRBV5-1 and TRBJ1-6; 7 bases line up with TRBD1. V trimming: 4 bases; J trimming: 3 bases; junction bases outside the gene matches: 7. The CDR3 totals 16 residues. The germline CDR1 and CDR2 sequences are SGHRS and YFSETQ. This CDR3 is CASSPGQANYNSPLHF. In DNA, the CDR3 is TGCGCCAGCAGCCCAGGACAGGCCAACTATAATTCACCCCTCCACTTT.

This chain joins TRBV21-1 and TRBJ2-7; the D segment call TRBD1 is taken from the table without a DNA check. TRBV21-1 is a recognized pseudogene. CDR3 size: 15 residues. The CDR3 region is CASSKRQGNSYEQYF. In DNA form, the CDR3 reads TGTGCCAGCAGCAAAAGACAGGGAAATTCCTACGAGCAGTACTTC.

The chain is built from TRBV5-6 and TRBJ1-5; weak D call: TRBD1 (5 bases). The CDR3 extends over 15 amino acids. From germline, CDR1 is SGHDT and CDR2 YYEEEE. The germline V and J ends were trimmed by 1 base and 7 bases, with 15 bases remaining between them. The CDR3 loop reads CASSLSREARQPQHF. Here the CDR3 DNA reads TGTGCCAGCAGCTTGTCCAGGGAGGCTAGGCAGCCCCAGCATTTT.